This T cell receptor (beta chain) was sequenced during a study of blood T cell repertoires in COVID-19. This CDR3 region has 15 residues. The V segment lost 7 bases and the J segment 3 bases; nucleotides outside the gene matches: 5. Germline CDR1 reads MNHEY; CDR2 reads SVGAGI. This clone was seen only a few times. Sequencing used immunoSEQ multiplex PCR; TCRdb keeps in-frame clones, though not all of them. In the table there are about 370,000 clones, roughly nine tenths of which are singletons. The sequenced sample was peripheral blood. This sequence was found in a woman aged 25 to 39 with COVID-19, enrolled during active disease. The chain is built from TRBV6-5 and TRBJ1-6, with 8 positions matching TRBD1. CDR3 protein: CASMFGQGYNSPLHF. For the CDR3, the DNA is TGTGCCAGCATGTTCGGACAGGGCTATAATTCACCCCTCCACTTT.